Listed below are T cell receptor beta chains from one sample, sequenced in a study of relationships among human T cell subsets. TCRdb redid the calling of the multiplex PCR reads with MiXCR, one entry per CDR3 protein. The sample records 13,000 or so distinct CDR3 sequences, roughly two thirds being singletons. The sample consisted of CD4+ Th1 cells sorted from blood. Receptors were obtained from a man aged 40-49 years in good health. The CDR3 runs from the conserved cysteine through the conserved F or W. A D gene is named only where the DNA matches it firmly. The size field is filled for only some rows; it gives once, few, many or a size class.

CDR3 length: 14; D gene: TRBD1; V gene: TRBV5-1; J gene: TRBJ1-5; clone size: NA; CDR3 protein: CASSFTGGDQPQHF; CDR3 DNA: TGCGCCAGCAGCTTCACAGGGGGAGATCAGCCCCAGCATTTT
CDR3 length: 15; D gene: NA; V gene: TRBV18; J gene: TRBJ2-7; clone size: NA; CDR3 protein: CASSPPRSFGDEQYF; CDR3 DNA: TGTGCCAGCTCACCACCTAGAAGTTTCGGGGACGAGCAGTACTTC
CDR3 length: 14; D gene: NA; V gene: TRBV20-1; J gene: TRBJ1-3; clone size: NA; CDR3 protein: CSARFRRSGNTIYF; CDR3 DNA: TGCAGTGCTAGATTTAGGCGATCTGGAAACACCATATATTTT
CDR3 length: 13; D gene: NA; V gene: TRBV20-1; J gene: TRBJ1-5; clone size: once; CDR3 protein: CSARKEHNQPQHF; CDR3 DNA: TGCAGTGCTAGAAAAGAACACAATCAGCCCCAGCATTTT
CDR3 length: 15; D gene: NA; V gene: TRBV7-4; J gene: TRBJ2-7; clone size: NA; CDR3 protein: CASSLAEGGLDEQYF; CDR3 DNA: TGTGCCAGCAGCTTAGCTGAAGGGGGTTTAGACGAGCAGTACTTC
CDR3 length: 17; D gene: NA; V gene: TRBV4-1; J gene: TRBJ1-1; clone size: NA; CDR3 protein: CASSQGTGRLSNTEAFF; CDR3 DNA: TGCGCCAGCAGCCAGGGAACAGGGCGCTTATCGAACACTGAAGCTTTCTTT
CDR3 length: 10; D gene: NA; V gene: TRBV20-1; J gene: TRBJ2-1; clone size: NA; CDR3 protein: CSADGSRKFF; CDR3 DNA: TGCAGTGCGGACGGGAGTAGGAAGTTCTTC
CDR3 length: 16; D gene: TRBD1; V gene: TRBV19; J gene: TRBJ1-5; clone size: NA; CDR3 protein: CASSPNDRGHSQPQHF; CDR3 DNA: TGTGCCAGTAGTCCGAATGACAGGGGGCATAGTCAGCCCCAGCATTTT
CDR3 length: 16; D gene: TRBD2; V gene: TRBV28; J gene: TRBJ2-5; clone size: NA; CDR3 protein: CASSLKAGASRETQYF; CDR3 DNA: TGTGCCAGCAGTCTAAAAGCGGGAGCCTCTAGGGAGACCCAGTACTTC
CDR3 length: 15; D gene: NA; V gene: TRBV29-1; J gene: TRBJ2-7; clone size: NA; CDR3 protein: CSVELQAATSYEQYF; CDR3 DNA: TGCAGCGTTGAACTCCAGGCGGCTACCTCCTACGAGCAGTACTTC
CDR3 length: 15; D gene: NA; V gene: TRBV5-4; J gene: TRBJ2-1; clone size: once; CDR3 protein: CASSSRARGENEQFF; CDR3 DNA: TGCGCCAGCAGCTCGAGAGCTAGGGGCGAGAATGAGCAGTTCTTC
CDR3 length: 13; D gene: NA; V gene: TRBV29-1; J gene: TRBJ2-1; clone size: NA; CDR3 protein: CSGKDYSYNEQFF; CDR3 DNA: TGCAGTGGAAAGGACTACTCCTACAATGAGCAGTTCTTC
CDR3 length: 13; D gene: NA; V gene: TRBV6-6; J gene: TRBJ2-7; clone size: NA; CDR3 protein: CASTKDRPYEQYF; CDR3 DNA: TGTGCCAGCACAAAAGACAGGCCCTACGAGCAGTACTTC
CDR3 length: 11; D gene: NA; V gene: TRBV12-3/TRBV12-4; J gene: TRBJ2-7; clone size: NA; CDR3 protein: CASSPAYEQYF; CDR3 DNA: TGTGCCAGCAGTCCCGCCTACGAGCAGTACTTC
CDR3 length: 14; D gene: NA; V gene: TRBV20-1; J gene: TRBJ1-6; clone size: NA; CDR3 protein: CSARAEFRHSPLHF; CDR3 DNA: TGCAGTGCTAGAGCCGAATTCAGGCATTCACCCCTCCACTTT
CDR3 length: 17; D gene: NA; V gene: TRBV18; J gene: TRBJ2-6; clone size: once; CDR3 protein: CASLSNGGDPGANVLTF; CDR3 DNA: TGTGCCAGCTTATCGAACGGGGGTGACCCTGGGGCCAACGTCCTGACTTTC
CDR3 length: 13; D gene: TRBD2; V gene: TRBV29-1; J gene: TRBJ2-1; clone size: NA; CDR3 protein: CSVVVGGRDEQFF; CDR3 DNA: TGCAGCGTTGTAGTCGGCGGGAGAGATGAGCAGTTCTTC
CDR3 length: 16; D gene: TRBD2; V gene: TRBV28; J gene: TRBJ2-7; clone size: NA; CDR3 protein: CASSLRGTSGLREQYF; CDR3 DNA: TGTGCCAGCAGTTTACGCGGGACTAGCGGGCTTCGGGAGCAGTACTTC
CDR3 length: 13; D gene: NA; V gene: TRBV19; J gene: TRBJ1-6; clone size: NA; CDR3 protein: CASRAGYNSPLHF; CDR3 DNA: TGTGCCAGTAGGGCCGGTTATAATTCACCCCTCCACTTT
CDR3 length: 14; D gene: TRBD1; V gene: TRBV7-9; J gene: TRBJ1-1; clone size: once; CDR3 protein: CASSLGQAFTKAFF; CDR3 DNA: TGTGCCAGCAGCTTGGGACAGGCTTTCACTAAAGCTTTCTTT
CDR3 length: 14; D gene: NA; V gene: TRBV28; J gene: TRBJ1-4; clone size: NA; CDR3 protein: CASSSRDRNEKLFF; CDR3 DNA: TGTGCCAGCAGTTCAAGAGACAGGAATGAAAAACTGTTTTTT
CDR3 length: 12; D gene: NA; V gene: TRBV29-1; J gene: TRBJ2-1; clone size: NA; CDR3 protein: CSVVEGAYEQFF; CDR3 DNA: TGCAGCGTTGTGGAGGGGGCGTATGAGCAGTTCTTC
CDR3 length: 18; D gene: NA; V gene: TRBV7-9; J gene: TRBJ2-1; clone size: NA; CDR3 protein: CASSLALGGRHSYNEQFF; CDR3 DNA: TGTGCCAGCAGCTTAGCGTTAGGCGGGCGGCACTCCTACAATGAGCAGTTCTTC
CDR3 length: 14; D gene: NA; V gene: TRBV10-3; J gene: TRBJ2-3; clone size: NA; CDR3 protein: CAISESGAGDTQYF; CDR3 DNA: TGTGCCATCAGTGAATCGGGAGCGGGAGATACGCAGTATTTT
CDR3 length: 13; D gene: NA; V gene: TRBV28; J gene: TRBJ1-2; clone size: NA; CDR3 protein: CASSGAAPYGYTF; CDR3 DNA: TGTGCCAGCAGTGGGGCGGCCCCCTATGGCTACACCTTC
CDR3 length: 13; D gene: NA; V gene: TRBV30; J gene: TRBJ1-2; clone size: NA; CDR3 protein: CAWTFGFNYGYTF; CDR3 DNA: TGTGCCTGGACATTTGGATTTAACTATGGCTACACCTTC
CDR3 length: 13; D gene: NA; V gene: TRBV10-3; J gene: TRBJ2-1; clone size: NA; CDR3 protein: CAIRRDVYNEQFF; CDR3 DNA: TGTGCCATCAGACGGGACGTATACAATGAGCAGTTCTTC
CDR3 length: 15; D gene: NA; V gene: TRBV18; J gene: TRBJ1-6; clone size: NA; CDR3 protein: CASSPQAVSNSPLHF; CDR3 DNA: TGTGCCAGCTCACCACAGGCGGTATCTAATTCACCCCTCCACTTT
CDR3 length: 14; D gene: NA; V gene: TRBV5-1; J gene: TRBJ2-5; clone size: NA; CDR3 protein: CASSLMGAYETQYF; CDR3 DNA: TGCGCCAGCAGCTTGATGGGGGCTTATGAGACCCAGTACTTC
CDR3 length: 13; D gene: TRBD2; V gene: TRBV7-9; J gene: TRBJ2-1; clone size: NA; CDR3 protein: CASSSGTSNEQFF; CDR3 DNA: TGTGCCAGCAGCTCCGGGACTAGTAATGAGCAGTTCTTC
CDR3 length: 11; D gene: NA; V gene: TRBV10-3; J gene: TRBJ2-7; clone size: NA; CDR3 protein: CAISEKSEQYF; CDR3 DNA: TGTGCCATCAGTGAAAAAAGCGAGCAGTACTTC
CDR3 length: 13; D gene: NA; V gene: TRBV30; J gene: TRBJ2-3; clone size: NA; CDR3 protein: CAWRGRTTDTQYF; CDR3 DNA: TGTGCCTGGAGAGGGAGGACCACAGATACGCAGTATTTT
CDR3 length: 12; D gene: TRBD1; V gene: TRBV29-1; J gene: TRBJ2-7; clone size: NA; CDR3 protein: CSVARDSYEQYF; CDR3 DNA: TGCAGCGTTGCTCGGGACAGCTACGAGCAGTACTTC
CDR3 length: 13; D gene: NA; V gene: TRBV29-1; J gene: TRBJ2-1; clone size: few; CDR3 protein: CSVALPPTNEQFF; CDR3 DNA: TGCAGCGTTGCCCTTCCCCCCACAAATGAGCAGTTCTTC
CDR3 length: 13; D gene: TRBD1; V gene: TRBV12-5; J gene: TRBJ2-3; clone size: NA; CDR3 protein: CASGPTGGDTQYF; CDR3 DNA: TGTGCTAGTGGACCCACAGGGGGAGATACGCAGTATTTT
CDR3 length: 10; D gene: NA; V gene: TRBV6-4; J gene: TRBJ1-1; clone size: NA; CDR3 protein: CASKEYEAFF; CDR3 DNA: TGTGCCAGCAAGGAATATGAAGCTTTCTTT
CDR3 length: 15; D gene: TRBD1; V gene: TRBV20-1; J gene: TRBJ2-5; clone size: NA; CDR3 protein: CSANSGQIRGETQYF; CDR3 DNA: TGCAGTGCTAATTCGGGACAGATTCGAGGAGAGACCCAGTACTTC
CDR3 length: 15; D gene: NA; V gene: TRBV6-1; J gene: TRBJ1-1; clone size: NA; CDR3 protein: CASSEAGKGGTEAFF; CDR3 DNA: TGTGCCAGCAGTGAAGCTGGAAAGGGTGGGACTGAAGCTTTCTTT
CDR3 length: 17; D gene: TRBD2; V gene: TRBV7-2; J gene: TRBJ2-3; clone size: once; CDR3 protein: CASSLEGLAGPTDTQYF; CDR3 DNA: TGTGCCAGCAGCTTAGAAGGACTAGCGGGACCCACAGATACGCAGTATTTT
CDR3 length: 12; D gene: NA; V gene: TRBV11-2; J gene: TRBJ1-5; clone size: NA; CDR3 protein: CASSLDREAPSF; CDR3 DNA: TGTGCCAGCAGCTTAGATCGAGAAGCCCCAAGCTTT
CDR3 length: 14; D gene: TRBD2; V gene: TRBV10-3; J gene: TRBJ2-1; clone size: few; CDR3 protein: CASRGAPSYNEQFF; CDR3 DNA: TGTGCCTCGCGGGGGGCCCCCTCCTACAATGAGCAGTTCTTC
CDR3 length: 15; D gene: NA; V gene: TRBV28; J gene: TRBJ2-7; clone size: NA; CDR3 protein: CASSSAGSSSYEQYF; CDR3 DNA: TGTGCCAGCAGTTCAGCCGGGAGCAGCTCCTACGAGCAGTACTTC